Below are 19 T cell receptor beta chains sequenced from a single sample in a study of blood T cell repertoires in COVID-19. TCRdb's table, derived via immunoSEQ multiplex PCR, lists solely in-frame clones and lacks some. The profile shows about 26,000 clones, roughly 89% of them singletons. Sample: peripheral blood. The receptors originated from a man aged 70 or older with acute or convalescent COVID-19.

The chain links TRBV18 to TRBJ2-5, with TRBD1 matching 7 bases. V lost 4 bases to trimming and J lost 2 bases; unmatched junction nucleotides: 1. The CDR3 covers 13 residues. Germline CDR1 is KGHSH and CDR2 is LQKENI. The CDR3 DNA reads TGTGCCAGCTCACTACAGGGGCAAGAGACCCAGTACTTC. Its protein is CASSLQGQETQYF.

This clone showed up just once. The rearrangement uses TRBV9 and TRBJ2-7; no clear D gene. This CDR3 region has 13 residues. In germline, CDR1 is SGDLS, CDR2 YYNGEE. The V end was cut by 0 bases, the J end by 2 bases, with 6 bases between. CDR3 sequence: CASSVGIAYEQYF. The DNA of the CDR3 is TGTGCCAGCAGCGTAGGTATAGCCTACGAGCAGTACTTC. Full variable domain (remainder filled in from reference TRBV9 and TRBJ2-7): DSGVTQTPKHLITATGQRVTLRCSPRSGDLSVYWYQQSLDQGLQFLIQYYNGEERAKGNILERFSAQQFPDLHSELNLSSLELGDSALYFCASSVGIAYEQYFGPGTRLTVT.

CDR3 sequence reads: CATTTGDGYTF. The CDR3 DNA reads as TGTGCCACCACAACAGGGGATGGCTACACCTTC. V is TRBV6-5 and J is TRBJ1-2; the match to TRBD1 covers 7 bases. J was trimmed by 6 bases and V by 10 bases; bases with no gene match: 5. The V gene's germline CDR1 is MNHEY and CDR2 SVGAGI. The CDR3 contains 11 residues.

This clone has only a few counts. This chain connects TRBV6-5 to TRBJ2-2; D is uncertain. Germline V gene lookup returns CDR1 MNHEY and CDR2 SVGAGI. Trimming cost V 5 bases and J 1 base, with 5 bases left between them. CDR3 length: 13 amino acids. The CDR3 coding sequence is TGTGCCAGCAGTACCAGGAACACCGGGGAGCTGTTTTTT. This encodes CASSTRNTGELFF.

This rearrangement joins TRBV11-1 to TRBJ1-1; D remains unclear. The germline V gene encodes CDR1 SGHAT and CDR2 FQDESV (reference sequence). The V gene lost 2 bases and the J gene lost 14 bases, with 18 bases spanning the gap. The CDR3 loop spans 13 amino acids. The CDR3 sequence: CASSLMAASGVFF. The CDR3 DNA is TGTGCCAGCAGCTTAATGGCAGCTAGTGGTGTGTTCTTT.

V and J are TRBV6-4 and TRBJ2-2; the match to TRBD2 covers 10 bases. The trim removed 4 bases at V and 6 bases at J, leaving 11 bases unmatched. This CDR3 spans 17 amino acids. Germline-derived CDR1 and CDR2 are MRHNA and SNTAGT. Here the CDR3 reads CASSGDSGRSVPGELFF. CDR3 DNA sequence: TGTGCCAGCAGTGGGGATAGCGGGAGGTCAGTCCCCGGGGAGCTGTTTTTT.

This CDR3 reads CSVDSLKRNEQFF. The DNA for the CDR3 is TGCAGCGTTGATTCCCTAAAACGGAATGAGCAGTTCTTC. J is TRBJ2-1 and V is TRBV29-1; D ambiguous. With 3 bases removed from V and 7 bases from J, the gap between germline ends came to 13 bases. Germline CDR1 SQVTM, CDR2 ANQGSEA. The CDR3 is 13 residues long.

CDR3 region: CASSPFEGITDTQYF. The CDR3 nucleotides read TGTGCCAGCTCACCCTTTGAGGGTATCACAGATACGCAGTATTTT. The rearrangement uses TRBV18 and TRBJ2-3, with D perhaps TRBD2 (5 bases). Germline V CDR1 and CDR2: KGHSH, LQKENI. V lost 3 bases and J lost 2, with 12 bases in between. The CDR3 totals 15 residues. The full variable domain, with the rest looked up from reference TRBV18 and TRBJ2-3, is NAGVMQNPRHLVRRRGQEARLRCSPMKGHSHVYWYRQLPEEGLKFMVYLQKENIIDESGMPKERFSAEFPKEGPSILRIQQVVRGDSAAYFCASSPFEGITDTQYFGPGTRLTVL.

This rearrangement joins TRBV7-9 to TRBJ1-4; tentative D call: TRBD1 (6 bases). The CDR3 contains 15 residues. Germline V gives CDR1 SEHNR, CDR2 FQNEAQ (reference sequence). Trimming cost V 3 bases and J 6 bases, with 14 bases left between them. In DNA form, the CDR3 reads TGTGCCAGCAGCTTGGGGGGGCTCCTTTATGAAAAACTGTTTTTT. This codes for CASSLGGLLYEKLFF.

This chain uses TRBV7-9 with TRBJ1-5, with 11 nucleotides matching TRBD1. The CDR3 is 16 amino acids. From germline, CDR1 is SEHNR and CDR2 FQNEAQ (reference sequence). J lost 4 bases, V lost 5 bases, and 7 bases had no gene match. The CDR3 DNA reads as TGTGCCAGCAGCAAGGGACAGGGGGTTAGGAATCAGCCCCAGCATTTT. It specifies CASSKGQGVRNQPQHF.

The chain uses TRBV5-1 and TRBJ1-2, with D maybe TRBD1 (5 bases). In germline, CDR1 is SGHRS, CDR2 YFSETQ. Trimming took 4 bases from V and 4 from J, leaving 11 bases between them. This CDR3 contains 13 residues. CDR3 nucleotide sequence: TGCGCCAGCAGCCGGAGGGGAGGCTATGGCTACACCTTC. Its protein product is CASSRRGGYGYTF.

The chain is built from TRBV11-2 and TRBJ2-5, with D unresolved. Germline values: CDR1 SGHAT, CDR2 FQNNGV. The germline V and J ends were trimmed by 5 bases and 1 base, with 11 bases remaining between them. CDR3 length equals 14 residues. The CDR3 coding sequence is TGTGCCAGCAGCGAAGCAGGTATCCAAGAGACCCAGTACTTC. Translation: CASSEAGIQETQYF.

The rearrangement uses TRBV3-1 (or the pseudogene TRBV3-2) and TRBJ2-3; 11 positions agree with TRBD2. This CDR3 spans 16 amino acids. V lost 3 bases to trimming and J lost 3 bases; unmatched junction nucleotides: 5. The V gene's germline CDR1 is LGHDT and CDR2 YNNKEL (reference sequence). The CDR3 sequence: CASSHLAGGRTDTQYF. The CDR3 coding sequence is TGTGCCAGCAGCCATCTAGCGGGAGGTAGGACAGATACGCAGTATTTT.

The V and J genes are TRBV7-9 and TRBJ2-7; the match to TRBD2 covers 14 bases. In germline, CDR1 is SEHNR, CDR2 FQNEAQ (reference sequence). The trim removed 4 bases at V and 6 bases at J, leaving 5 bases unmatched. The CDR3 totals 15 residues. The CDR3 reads CASSSGLAGVSEQYF. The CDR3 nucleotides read TGTGCCAGCAGCTCGGGACTAGCGGGAGTAAGCGAGCAGTACTTC. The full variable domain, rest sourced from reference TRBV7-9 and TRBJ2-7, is DTGVSQNPRHKITKRGQNVTFRCDPISEHNRLYWYRQTLGQGPEFLTYFQNEAQLEKSRLLSDRFSAERPKGSFSTLEIQRTEQGDSAMYLCASSSGLAGVSEQYFGPGTRLTVT.

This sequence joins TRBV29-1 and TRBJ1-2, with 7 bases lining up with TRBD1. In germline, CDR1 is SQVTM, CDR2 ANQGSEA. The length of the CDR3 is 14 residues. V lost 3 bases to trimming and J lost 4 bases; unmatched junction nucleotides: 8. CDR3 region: CSVDRTGLSYGYTF. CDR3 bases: TGCAGCGTTGACCGGACAGGACTTTCCTATGGCTACACCTTC.

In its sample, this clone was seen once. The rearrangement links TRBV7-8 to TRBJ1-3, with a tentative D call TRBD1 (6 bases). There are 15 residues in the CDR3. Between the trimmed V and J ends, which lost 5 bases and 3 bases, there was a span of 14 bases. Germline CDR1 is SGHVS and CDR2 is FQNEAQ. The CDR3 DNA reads TGTGCCAGCAGCCCCAGGGGACACGATGGAAACACCATATATTTT. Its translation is CASSPRGHDGNTIYF.

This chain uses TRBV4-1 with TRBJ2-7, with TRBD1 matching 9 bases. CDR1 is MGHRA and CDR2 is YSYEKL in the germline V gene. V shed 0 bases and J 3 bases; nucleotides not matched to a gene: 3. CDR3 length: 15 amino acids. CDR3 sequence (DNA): TGCGCCAGCAGCCAAGATCGGGACAGGGACTACGAGCAGTACTTC. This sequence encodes CASSQDRDRDYEQYF.

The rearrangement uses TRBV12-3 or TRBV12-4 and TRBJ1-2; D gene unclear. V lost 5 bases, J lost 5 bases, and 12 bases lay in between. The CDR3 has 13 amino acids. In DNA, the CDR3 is TGTGCCAGCAGTCCGGGAGCGATATATGGCTACACCTTC. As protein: CASSPGAIYGYTF.

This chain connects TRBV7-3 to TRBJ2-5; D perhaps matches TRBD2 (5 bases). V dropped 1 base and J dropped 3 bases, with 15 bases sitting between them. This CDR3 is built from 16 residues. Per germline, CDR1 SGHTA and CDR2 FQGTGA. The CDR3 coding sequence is TGTGCCAGCAGCTTAAATGCCGGTGGGCGGGAAGAGACCCAGTACTTC. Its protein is CASSLNAGGREETQYF. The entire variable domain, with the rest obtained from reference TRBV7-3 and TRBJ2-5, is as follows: GAGVSQTPSNKVTEKGKYVELRCDPISGHTALYWYRQSLGQGPEFLIYFQGTGAADDSGLPNDRFFAVRPEGSVSTLKIQRTERGDSAVYLCASSLNAGGREETQYFGPGTRLLVL.